The rows below give T cell receptor beta chains drawn from one sample of a study of radiation and T cells in renal cell carcinoma. Generated by immunoSEQ multiplex PCR, the TCRdb table keeps only in-frame clones and is missing some. Of about 130,000 clones in the sample, around 81% were seen once. The sequencing here drew on blood, taken from a patient whose treatment included radiotherapy and nephrectomy. The receptors derive from a man between 50 and 59 years old with renal cell carcinoma. Both conserved end residues are part of each CDR3.

13	TRBJ1-1	TRBV6-4	CASFRGRWTEAFF
11	TRBJ1-1	TRBV12-5	CASSTEGAAFF
15	TRBJ2-5	TRBV2	CASIEVAGIWETQYF
14	TRBJ2-7	TRBV16	CASSPGQGFYEQYF
10	TRBJ2-7	TRBV2	CASRVYEQYF
16	TRBJ2-3	TRBV6-5	CASSYSLGQSTDTQYF
16	TRBJ2-1	TRBV30	CAWSAIIAGAYNEQFF
15	TRBJ2-7	TRBV6-1	CASSEGGTNIYEQYF
13	TRBJ1-2	TRBV7-2	CASSSGRGYGYTF
12	TRBJ2-3	TRBV5-1	CASRQGTDTQYF
19	TRBJ2-3	TRBV4-2	CASSQDQGLSRRFTDTQYF
16	TRBJ1-1	TRBV4-1	CASSQGTGRLRTEAFF
16	TRBJ2-5	TRBV5-8	CASSLWTSGSTETQYF
14	TRBJ1-1	TRBV11-2	CASSFAGMNTEAFF
15	TRBJ1-2	TRBV7-8	CASSLETAIPYGYTF
16	TRBJ2-1	TRBV7-6	CASSLGSSGGASEQFF
15	TRBJ2-2	TRBV19	CASSMSRDGTGELFF
16	TRBJ2-6	TRBV2	CASRAWGAAGANVLTF
14	TRBJ2-2	TRBV5-1	CASSEGWNTGELFF
14	TRBJ2-3	TRBV6-5	CASSPNPIPDTQYF
14	TRBJ2-7	TRBV7-7	CASSLSGSLHEQYF
14	TRBJ1-2	TRBV5-1	CASSFGAANYGYTF
16	TRBJ2-6	TRBV2	CASSGGGSSGANVLTF
14	TRBJ1-4	TRBV2	CASSEGHSSEKLFF
18	TRBJ2-1	TRBV7-9	CASSLADWSSLAYNEQFF
11	TRBJ2-5	TRBV29-1	CSVWDLETQYF